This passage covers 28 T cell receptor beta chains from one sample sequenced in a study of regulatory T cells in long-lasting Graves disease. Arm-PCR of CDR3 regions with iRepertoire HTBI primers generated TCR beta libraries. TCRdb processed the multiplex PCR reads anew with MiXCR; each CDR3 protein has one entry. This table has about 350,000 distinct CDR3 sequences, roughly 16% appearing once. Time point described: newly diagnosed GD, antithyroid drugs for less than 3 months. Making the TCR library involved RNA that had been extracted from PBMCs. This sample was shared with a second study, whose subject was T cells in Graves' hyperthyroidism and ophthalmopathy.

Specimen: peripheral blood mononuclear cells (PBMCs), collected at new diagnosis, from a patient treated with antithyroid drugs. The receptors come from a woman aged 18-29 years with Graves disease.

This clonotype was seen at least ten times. CDR3 in DNA: TGTGCCAGCAGTGGACAGGTCCAAGAGACCCAGTACTTC. This translates into CASSGQVQETQYF. This rearrangement joins TRBV6-1 to TRBJ2-5, with D tentatively TRBD1 (6 bases). Trimming cost V 4 bases and J 1 base, with 7 bases left between them. Germline V gene data show CDR1 as MNHNS and CDR2 as SASEGT. There are 13 residues in the CDR3.

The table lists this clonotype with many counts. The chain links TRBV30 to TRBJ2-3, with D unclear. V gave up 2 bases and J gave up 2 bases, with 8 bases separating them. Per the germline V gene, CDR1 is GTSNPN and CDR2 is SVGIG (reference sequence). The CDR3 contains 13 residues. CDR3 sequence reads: CAWSQRVTDTQYF. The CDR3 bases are TGTGCCTGGAGTCAGCGAGTCACAGATACGCAGTATTTT.

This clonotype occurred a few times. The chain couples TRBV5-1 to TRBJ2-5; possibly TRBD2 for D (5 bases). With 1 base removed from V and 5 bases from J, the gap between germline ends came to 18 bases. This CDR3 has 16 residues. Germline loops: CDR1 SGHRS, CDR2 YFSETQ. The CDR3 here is CASSLNTGVSGETQYF. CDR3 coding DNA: TGCGCCAGCAGCTTGAATACCGGGGTCTCTGGGGAGACCCAGTACTTC.

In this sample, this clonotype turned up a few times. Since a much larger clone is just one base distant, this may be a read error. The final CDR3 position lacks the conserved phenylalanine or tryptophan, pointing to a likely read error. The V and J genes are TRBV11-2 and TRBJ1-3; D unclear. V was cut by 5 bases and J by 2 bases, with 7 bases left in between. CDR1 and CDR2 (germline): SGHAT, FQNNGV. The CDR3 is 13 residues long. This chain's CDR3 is CASSNDPGNTIYL. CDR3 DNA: TGTGCCAGCAGCAACGACCCTGGAAACACCATATATCTT.

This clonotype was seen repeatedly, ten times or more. CDR3 sequence reads: CASRRDRGTGNTIYF. The CDR3, as DNA: TGTGCCAGCAGACGGGACAGGGGGACCGGGAACACCATATATTTT. J is TRBJ1-3 and V is TRBV28; 11 bases align to TRBD1. The trim removed 6 bases at V and 7 bases at J, leaving 8 bases unmatched. CDR1 is MDHEN, CDR2 SYDVKM, per germline. This CDR3 has 15 residues.

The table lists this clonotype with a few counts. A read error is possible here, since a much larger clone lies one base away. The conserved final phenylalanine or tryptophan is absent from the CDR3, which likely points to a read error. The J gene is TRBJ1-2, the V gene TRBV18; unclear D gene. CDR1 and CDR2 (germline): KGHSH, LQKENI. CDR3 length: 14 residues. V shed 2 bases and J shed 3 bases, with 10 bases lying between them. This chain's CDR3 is CASSPNQVDYGYTL. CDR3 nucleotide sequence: TGTGCCAGCTCACCAAATCAAGTGGACTATGGCTACACCCTC.

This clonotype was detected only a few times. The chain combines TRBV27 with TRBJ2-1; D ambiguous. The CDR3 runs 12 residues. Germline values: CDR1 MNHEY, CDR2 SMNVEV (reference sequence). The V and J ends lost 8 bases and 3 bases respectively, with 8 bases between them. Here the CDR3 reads CASLGDYNEQFF. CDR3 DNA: TGTGCCAGCTTGGGCGACTACAATGAGCAGTTCTTC.

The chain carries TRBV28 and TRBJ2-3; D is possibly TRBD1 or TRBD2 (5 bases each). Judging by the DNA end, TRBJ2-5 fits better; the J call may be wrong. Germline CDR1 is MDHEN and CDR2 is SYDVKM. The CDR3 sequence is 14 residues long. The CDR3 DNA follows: TGTGCCAGCAGTATTCCCGGGACCAGAGAGACCCAGTACTTC. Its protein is CASSIPGTRETQYF.

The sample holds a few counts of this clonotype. The CDR3 loop is CASSANRGLQSTDTQYF. The DNA of the CDR3 is TGTGCCAGCAGCGCAAACAGGGGGCTCCAAAGCACAGATACGCAGTATTTT. The J gene is TRBJ2-3, the V gene TRBV7-9; the match to TRBD1 covers 9 bases. J gave up 0 bases and V 5 bases, and 9 bases lay outside the gene matches. Germline assignment: CDR1 SEHNR and CDR2 FQNEAQ (reference sequence). The CDR3 consists of 17 residues.

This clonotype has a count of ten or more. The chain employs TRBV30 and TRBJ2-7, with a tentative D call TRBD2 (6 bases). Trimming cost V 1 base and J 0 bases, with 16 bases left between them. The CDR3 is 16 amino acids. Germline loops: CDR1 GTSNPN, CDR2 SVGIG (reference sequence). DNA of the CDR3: TGTGCCTGGAGTGGGGAGGACGCAATGCGCTCCTACGAGCAGTACTTC. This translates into CAWSGEDAMRSYEQYF.

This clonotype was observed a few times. DNA of the CDR3: TGCAGTGCTAGTACCGGGACAGGGATTTATCAGCCCCAGCATTTT. This codes for CSASTGTGIYQPQHF. The chain links TRBV20-1 to TRBJ1-5; TRBD1 matches at 9 bases. The CDR3 is 15 residues long. Unmatched junction bases numbered 8, after V lost 3 bases and J lost 5 bases. CDR1 DFQATT and CDR2 SNEGSKA come from the germline V gene (reference sequence).

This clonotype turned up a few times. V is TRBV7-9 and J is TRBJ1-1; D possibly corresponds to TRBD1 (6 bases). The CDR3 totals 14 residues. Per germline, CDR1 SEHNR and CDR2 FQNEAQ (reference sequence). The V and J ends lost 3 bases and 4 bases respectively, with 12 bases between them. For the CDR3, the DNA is TGTGCCAGCAGCTTCTCAGGGGAAGGCACTGAAGCTTTCTTT. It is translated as CASSFSGEGTEAFF.

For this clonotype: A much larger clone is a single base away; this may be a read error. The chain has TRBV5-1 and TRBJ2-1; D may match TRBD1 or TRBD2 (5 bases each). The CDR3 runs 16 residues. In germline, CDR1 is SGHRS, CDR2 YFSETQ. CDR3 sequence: CAGSLSAGSSYNEQFF. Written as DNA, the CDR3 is TGCGCCGGCAGCTTGTCTGCAGGGAGCTCCTACAATGAGCAGTTCTTC. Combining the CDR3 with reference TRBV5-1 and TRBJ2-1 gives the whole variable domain KAGVTQTPRYLIKTRGQQVTLSCSPISGHRSVSWYQQTPGQGLQFLFEYFSETQRNKGNFPGRFSGRQFSNSRSEMNVSTLELGDSALYLCAGSLSAGSSYNEQFFGPGTRLTVL.

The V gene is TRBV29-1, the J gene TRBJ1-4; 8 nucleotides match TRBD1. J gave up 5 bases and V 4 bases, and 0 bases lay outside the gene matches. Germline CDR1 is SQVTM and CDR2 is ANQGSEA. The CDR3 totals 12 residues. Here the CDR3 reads CSVGDRNEKLFF. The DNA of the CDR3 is TGCAGCGTTGGGGACAGGAATGAAAAACTGTTTTTT.

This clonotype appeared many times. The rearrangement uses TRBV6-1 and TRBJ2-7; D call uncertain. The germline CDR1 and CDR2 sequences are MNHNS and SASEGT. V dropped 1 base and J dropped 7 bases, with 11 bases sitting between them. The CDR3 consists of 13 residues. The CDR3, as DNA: TGTGCCAGCAGTGAAGTTCAATTGGGTGAGCAGTACTTC. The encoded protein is CASSEVQLGEQYF.

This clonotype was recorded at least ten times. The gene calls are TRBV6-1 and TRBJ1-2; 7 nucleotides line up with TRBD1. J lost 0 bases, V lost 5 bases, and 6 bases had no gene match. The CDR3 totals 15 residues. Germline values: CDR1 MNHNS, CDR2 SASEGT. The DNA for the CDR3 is TGTGCCAGCAGTCGACAGGGAGGAGCTAACTATGGCTACACCTTC. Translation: CASSRQGGANYGYTF.

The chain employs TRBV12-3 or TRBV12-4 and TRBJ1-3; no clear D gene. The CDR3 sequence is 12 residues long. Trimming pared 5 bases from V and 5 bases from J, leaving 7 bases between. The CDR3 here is CASSTSRNTIYF. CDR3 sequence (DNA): TGTGCCAGCAGTACCAGTCGAAACACCATATATTTT.

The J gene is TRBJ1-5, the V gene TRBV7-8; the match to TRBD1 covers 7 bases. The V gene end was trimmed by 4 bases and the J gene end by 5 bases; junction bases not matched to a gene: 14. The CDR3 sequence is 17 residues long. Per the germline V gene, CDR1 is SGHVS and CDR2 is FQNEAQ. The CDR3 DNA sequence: TGTGCCAGCAGCTCGCGAAGGGACAGCCCTTCCGATCAGCCCCAGCATTTT. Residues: CASSSRRDSPSDQPQHF.

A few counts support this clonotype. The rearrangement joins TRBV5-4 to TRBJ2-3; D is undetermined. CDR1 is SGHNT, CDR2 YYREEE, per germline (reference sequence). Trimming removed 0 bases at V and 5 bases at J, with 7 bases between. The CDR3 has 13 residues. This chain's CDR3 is CASSLVTGDTQYF. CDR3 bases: TGTGCCAGCAGCTTGGTTACGGGAGATACGCAGTATTTT.

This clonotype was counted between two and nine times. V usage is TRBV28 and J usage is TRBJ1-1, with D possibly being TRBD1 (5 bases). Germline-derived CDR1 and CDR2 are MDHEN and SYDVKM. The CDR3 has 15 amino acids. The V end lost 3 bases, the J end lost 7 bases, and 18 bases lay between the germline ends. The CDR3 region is CASSFISAGFNEAFF. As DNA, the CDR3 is TGTGCCAGCAGTTTTATTTCGGCAGGGTTCAATGAAGCTTTCTTT.

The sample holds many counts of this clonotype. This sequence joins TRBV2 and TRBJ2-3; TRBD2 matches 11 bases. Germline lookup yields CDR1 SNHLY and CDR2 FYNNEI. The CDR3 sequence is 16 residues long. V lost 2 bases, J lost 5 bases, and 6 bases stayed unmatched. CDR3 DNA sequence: TGTGCCAGCAGTGAAATTAGCGGGAGGGCCAGAGATACGCAGTATTTT. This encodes CASSEISGRARDTQYF.

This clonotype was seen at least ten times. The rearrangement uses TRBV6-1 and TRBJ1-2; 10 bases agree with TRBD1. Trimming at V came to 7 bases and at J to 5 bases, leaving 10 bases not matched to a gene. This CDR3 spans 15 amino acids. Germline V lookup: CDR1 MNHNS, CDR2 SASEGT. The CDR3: CASTYRGQGIYGYTF. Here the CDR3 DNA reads TGTGCCAGCACCTACAGGGGACAGGGGATTTATGGCTACACCTTC.

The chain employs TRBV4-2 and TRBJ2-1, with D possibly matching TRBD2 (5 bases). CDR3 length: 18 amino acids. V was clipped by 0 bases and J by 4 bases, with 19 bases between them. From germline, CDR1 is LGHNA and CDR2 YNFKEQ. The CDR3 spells CASSQDRGDGVHYNEQFF. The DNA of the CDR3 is TGTGCCAGCAGCCAAGATCGGGGAGATGGAGTCCATTACAATGAGCAGTTCTTC.

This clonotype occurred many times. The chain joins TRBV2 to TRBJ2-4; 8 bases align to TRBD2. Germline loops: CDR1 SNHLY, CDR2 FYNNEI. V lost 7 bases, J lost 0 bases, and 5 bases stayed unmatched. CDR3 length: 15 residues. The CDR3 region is CASNHGREAKNIQYF. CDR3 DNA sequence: TGTGCCAGCAATCACGGGAGGGAAGCCAAAAACATTCAGTACTTC.

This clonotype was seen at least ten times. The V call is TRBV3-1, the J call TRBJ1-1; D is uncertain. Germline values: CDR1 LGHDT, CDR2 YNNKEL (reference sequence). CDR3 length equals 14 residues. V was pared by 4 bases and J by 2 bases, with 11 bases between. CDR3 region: CASSPLLANTEAFF. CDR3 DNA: TGTGCCAGCAGCCCCTTACTGGCAAACACTGAAGCTTTCTTT.

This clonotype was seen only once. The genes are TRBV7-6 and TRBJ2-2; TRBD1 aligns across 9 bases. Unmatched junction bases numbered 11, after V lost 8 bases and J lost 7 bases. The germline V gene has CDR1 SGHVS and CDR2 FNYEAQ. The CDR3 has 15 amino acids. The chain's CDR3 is CASDAGTGSNGELFF. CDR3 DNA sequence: TGTGCCAGCGACGCCGGGACAGGGAGTAACGGGGAGCTGTTTTTT.

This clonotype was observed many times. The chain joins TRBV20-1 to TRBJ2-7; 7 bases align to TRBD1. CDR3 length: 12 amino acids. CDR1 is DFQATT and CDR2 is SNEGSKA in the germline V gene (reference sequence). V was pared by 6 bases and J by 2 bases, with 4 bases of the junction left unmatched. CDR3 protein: CSAGDRPYEQYF. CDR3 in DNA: TGCAGTGCGGGGGACAGACCCTACGAGCAGTACTTC.

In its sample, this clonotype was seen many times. Here the CDR3 reads CASSQNRDTQYF. The CDR3 nucleotides are TGTGCCAGCAGCCAGAACCGGGATACGCAGTATTTT. V and J are TRBV3-1 and TRBJ2-3; D is unresolved. Germline V gene lookup returns CDR1 LGHDT and CDR2 YNNKEL (reference sequence). V lost 3 bases and J 6 bases, leaving 7 bases between the germline ends. This CDR3 spans 12 amino acids.